The 26 T cell receptor beta chains below come from one sample, sequenced in a study of T cells in localized non-small cell lung cancer. Clones were sequenced by immunoSEQ multiplex PCR, and TCRdb holds only the in-frame ones, with some missing. The sample consists of about 26,000 clones, 81% of them appearing once. This material consisted of peripheral blood, taken before any cancer treatment. Receptor source: a man between 40 and 75 years old with stage III squamous cell lung carcinoma.

The rearrangement links TRBV7-6 to TRBJ2-1; D is perhaps TRBD1 (5 bases). Trimming stripped 1 base from V and 5 bases from J, with 12 bases between. The CDR3 loop spans 15 amino acids. Germline V gene lookup returns CDR1 SGHVS and CDR2 FNYEAQ. Here the CDR3 DNA reads TGTGCCAGCAGCTTAGGGCAGGGCAAGGACAATGAGCAGTTCTTC. This codes for CASSLGQGKDNEQFF.

This rearrangement joins TRBV29-1 to TRBJ2-2; TRBD1 aligns across 10 bases. Trimming at V came to 4 bases and at J to 4 bases, leaving 0 bases not matched to a gene. Germline assignment: CDR1 SQVTM and CDR2 ANQGSEA. CDR3 length: 13 amino acids. The CDR3 nucleotides are TGCAGCGTTGGGACAGGGGGCACCGGGGAGCTGTTTTTT. Translating it yields CSVGTGGTGELFF.

The chain links TRBV6-1 to TRBJ1-6, with a tentative D call TRBD1 (5 bases). Germline V CDR1 and CDR2: MNHNS, SASEGT. V lost 2 bases and J lost 10, with 15 bases in between. This CDR3 comprises 15 residues. This chain's CDR3 is CASSEQWRQQSPLHF. The CDR3 region has the DNA TGTGCCAGCAGTGAACAATGGAGACAGCAATCACCCCTCCACTTT.

The chain is built from TRBV6-5 and TRBJ2-1, with D hard to call. This CDR3 is 14 amino acids long. Trimming removed 0 bases from V and 8 bases from J, with 11 bases in between. Per germline, CDR1 MNHEY and CDR2 SVGAGI. The CDR3 spells CASSYSSPLDEQFF. CDR3 DNA: TGTGCCAGCAGTTACTCGAGTCCGTTAGATGAGCAGTTCTTC.

This rearrangement joins TRBV30 to TRBJ2-1; D ambiguous. The CDR3 is 13 amino acids. Germline CDR1 is GTSNPN and CDR2 is SVGIG (reference sequence). Trimming stripped 7 bases from V and 3 bases from J, with 13 bases between. DNA for the CDR3: TGTGCCTCTACCGAGCTGTACTACAATGAGCAGTTCTTC. It specifies CASTELYYNEQFF. Together with reference TRBV30 and TRBJ2-1, the CDR3 gives the full variable domain: SQTIHQWPATLVQPVGSPLSLECTVEGTSNPNLYWYRQAAGRGLQLLFYSVGIGQISSEVPQNLSASRPQDRQFILSSKKLLLSDSGFYLCASTELYYNEQFFGPGTRLTVL.

The table lists this clone with a count of one. This chain joins TRBV7-9 and TRBJ2-3; 11 bases map to TRBD2. This CDR3 has 17 residues. The trim removed 4 bases at V and 1 base at J, leaving 7 bases unmatched. From germline, CDR1 is SEHNR and CDR2 FQNEAQ (reference sequence). For the CDR3, the DNA is TGTGCCAGCAGCTCTAGCGGGAGGTATATACGCACAGATACGCAGTATTTT. Its translation is CASSSSGRYIRTDTQYF.

This chain joins TRBV30 and TRBJ1-4; TRBD1 is a possible D gene (5 bases). CDR3 length: 14 residues. Germline loops: CDR1 GTSNPN, CDR2 SVGIG (reference sequence). Trimming shortened V by 0 bases and J by 3 bases, and 8 bases separated the two germline ends. Written as DNA, the CDR3 is TGTGCCTGGAGTGTGACAGCCCCTAATGAAAAACTGTTTTTT. It specifies CAWSVTAPNEKLFF. Full variable domain (missing parts from reference TRBV30 and TRBJ1-4): SQTIHQWPATLVQPVGSPLSLECTVEGTSNPNLYWYRQAAGRGLQLLFYSVGIGQISSEVPQNLSASRPQDRQFILSSKKLLLSDSGFYLCAWSVTAPNEKLFFGSGTQLSVL.

The V gene is TRBV7-9, the J gene TRBJ2-2; 8 nucleotides align to TRBD2. This CDR3 contains 14 residues. Per the germline V gene, CDR1 is SEHNR and CDR2 is FQNEAQ (reference sequence). Trimming removed 7 bases from V and 7 bases from J; junction bases left unmatched: 8. CDR3 protein: CASTGLAGVGELFF. CDR3 nucleotides: TGTGCCAGCACGGGGCTAGCGGGCGTCGGGGAGCTGTTTTTT.

V gene TRBV11-2 combines with J gene TRBJ1-2, with TRBD1 matching 7 bases. The CDR3 runs 15 residues. Looked up from germline, CDR1 is SGHAT and CDR2 is FQNNGV. V shed 5 bases and J 3 bases; nucleotides not matched to a gene: 9. CDR3 nucleotide sequence: TGTGCCAGCAGCCCTACTGTCCAGGGGGACTATGGCTACACCTTC. It translates to CASSPTVQGDYGYTF. Based on the CDR3 plus reference TRBV11-2 and TRBJ1-2, the full variable domain is EAGVAQSPRYKIIEKRQSVAFWCNPISGHATLYWYQQILGQGPKLLIQFQNNGVVDDSQLPKDRFSAERLKGVDSTLKIQPAKLEDSAVYLCASSPTVQGDYGYTFGSGTRLTVV.

This clone was picked up one time. The V and J genes are TRBV19 and TRBJ2-6, with a tentative D call TRBD2 (5 bases). In germline, CDR1 is LNHDA, CDR2 SQIVND (reference sequence). Trimming removed 5 bases at V and 0 bases at J, with 17 bases between. CDR3 length: 18 amino acids. CDR3 protein: CASSPIGVIDSGANVLTF. For the CDR3, the DNA is TGTGCCAGTAGTCCCATCGGGGTTATCGACTCTGGGGCCAACGTCCTGACTTTC.

J is TRBJ2-3 and V is TRBV5-6; 8 bases are a match to TRBD1. This CDR3 contains 18 residues. V lost 1 base and J lost 2; bases outside the gene matches: 12. CDR1 SGHDT and CDR2 YYEEEE come from the germline V gene. The CDR3 nucleotides are TGTGCCAGCAGCTTGAGTAGTCCAGGGGGCCTGATCACAGATACGCAGTATTTT. This sequence encodes CASSLSSPGGLITDTQYF.

This clone was observed once. The rearrangement uses TRBV6-5 and TRBJ2-7, with 7 bases identical to TRBD2. The CDR3 consists of 13 residues. Unmatched junction bases numbered 3, after V lost 0 bases and J lost 7 bases. From germline, CDR1 is MNHEY and CDR2 SVGAGI. CDR3 region: CASSYSGRGEQYF. The CDR3 DNA follows: TGTGCCAGCAGTTACTCAGGGAGGGGTGAGCAGTACTTC.

The V and J genes are TRBV9 and TRBJ2-2; the D gene is possibly TRBD1 (6 bases). The CDR3 spans 14 residues. The ends were cut back, 4 bases at V and 6 bases at J, with 13 bases in the middle. Germline values: CDR1 SGDLS, CDR2 YYNGEE. The CDR3 is CASSTRTGSGELFF. CDR3 sequence (DNA): TGTGCCAGCAGCACACGTACAGGGTCCGGGGAGCTGTTTTTT.

This clone appeared a single time. As DNA, the CDR3 is TGTGCCAGCTCAGGGTCGACGGAAGCTTTCTTT. Translating it yields CASSGSTEAFF. The rearrangement links TRBV18 to TRBJ1-1, with no clear D. The CDR3 totals 11 residues. The V gene lost 5 bases and the J gene lost 8 bases, with 9 bases spanning the gap. Germline loops: CDR1 KGHSH, CDR2 LQKENI.

The chain couples TRBV27 to TRBJ2-2, with unresolved D. Trimming removed 8 bases at V and 0 bases at J, with 13 bases between. This CDR3 has 15 amino acids. Germline lookup yields CDR1 MNHEY and CDR2 SMNVEV (reference sequence). Here the CDR3 DNA reads TGTGCCAGCTGTAAAGTCGACGCGAACACCGGGGAGCTGTTTTTT. It is translated as CASCKVDANTGELFF.

The chain has TRBV5-4 and TRBJ2-3, with D possibly being TRBD1 (6 bases). This CDR3 is built from 16 residues. V lost 4 bases and J 7 bases, leaving 22 bases between the germline ends. Germline lookup yields CDR1 SGHNT and CDR2 YYREEE (reference sequence). CDR3 loop: CASSPRGGQTRNTQYF. CDR3 bases: TGTGCCAGCAGCCCCAGGGGCGGGCAGACAAGAAATACGCAGTATTTT.

The chain carries TRBV28 and TRBJ1-1, with unresolved D. This CDR3 contains 11 residues. V was clipped by 10 bases and J by 1 base, with 7 bases between them. CDR1 and CDR2 from the germline V gene are MDHEN and SYDVKM. As DNA, the CDR3 is TGTGCCACTCAGCGGAACACTGAAGCTTTCTTT. Its translation is CATQRNTEAFF.

This clone showed up just once. The chain recombines TRBV5-1 with TRBJ2-1, with TRBD2 matching over 10 bases. Trimming took 5 bases from V and 9 from J; bases not matched to a gene: 17. The CDR3 spans 17 residues. Germline V gene lookup returns CDR1 SGHRS and CDR2 YFSETQ. The CDR3 bases are TGCGCCAGCAGTCCCCGGACTAGCGGACCCGTGGAGAGTGAGCAGTTCTTC. This encodes CASSPRTSGPVESEQFF.

A single count supports this clone. The CDR3 protein is CASRGTGPTEAFF. DNA for the CDR3: TGTGCCAGCAGGGGGACAGGGCCCACTGAAGCTTTCTTT. This chain links TRBV28 with TRBJ1-1, with 9 positions matching TRBD1. The junction had 3 bases not matched to a gene; V was cut back by 6 bases and J by 4 bases. The length of the CDR3 is 13 residues. Germline values: CDR1 MDHEN, CDR2 SYDVKM.

With respect to this clone: Within the sample, other DNA sequences also encode this same CDR3. This sequence joins TRBV29-1 and TRBJ2-4, with D perhaps matching TRBD2 (7 bases). This CDR3 is built from 13 residues. V lost 7 bases and J 6 bases, leaving 16 bases between the germline ends. CDR1 is SQVTM and CDR2 is ANQGSEA in the germline V gene. In DNA, the CDR3 is TGCAGCGCCGGTCGAGGGGGGGGAAACATTCAGTACTTC. Translation: CSAGRGGGNIQYF.

Relative to its sample, this clone is large. The chain is built from TRBV19 and TRBJ2-7, with TRBD2 as a possible D gene (6 bases). Trimming left V 3 bases short and J 5 bases short, with 11 bases between. CDR1 is LNHDA, CDR2 SQIVND, per germline (reference sequence). This CDR3 comprises 13 residues. Written as DNA, the CDR3 is TGTGCCAGTAGTATTACGGCGGGGAACGAGCAGTACGTC. Amino acids: CASSITAGNEQYV.

This clone was counted only a few times. The rearrangement uses TRBV7-3 and TRBJ1-6; 7 bases are a match to TRBD1. V trimming: 5 bases; J trimming: 7 bases; junction bases outside the gene matches: 8. The CDR3 consists of 15 residues. From germline, CDR1 is SGHTA and CDR2 FQGTGA. The CDR3 protein is CASSPRQGPNSPLHF. In DNA form, the CDR3 reads TGTGCCAGCAGCCCAAGACAGGGCCCGAATTCACCCCTCCACTTT.

A single count supports this clone. V gene TRBV19 combines with J gene TRBJ1-2, with no clear D. The CDR3 is 13 residues long. The ends were cut back, 6 bases at V and 0 bases at J, with 8 bases in the middle. Germline CDR1 LNHDA, CDR2 SQIVND (reference sequence). The CDR3 DNA follows: TGTGCCAGTAGCCTAGAGGCTAACTATGGCTACACCTTC. As protein: CASSLEANYGYTF.

Comments on this clone: Different DNA sequences within this sample yield the same CDR3. This chain links TRBV14 with TRBJ2-1; no definite D call. V was clipped by 0 bases and J by 0 bases, with 9 bases between them. The germline V gene encodes CDR1 SGHDN and CDR2 FVKESK. The CDR3 has 16 amino acids. This chain's CDR3 is CASSQDRLSSYNEQFF. The CDR3, as DNA: TGTGCCAGCAGCCAAGACCGCCTATCCTCCTACAATGAGCAGTTCTTC.

This clone has just one count. J is TRBJ2-6 and V is TRBV28, with TRBD1 identical over 7 bases. The J segment lost 4 bases and the V segment lost 5 bases, leaving 5 bases of the junction unmatched. This CDR3 is 15 amino acids long. CDR1 MDHEN and CDR2 SYDVKM come from the germline V gene. CDR3 nucleotides: TGTGCCAGCAGTACCACAGGGGCCGGGGCCAACGTCCTGACTTTC. It codes for CASSTTGAGANVLTF.

The J gene is TRBJ1-2, the V gene TRBV6-5, with D uncertain. V was shortened by 6 bases and J by 8 bases, with 10 bases between the two germline ends. Germline V gene lookup returns CDR1 MNHEY and CDR2 SVGAGI. The CDR3 has 11 amino acids. CDR3 DNA: TGTGCCAGCAGAGGCGGGCGGGGCTACACCTTC. Protein sequence: CASRGGRGYTF.